A single sample gave rise to the 14 T cell receptor beta chains below, sequenced in a study of blood T cell repertoires in COVID-19. Data came from immunoSEQ multiplex PCR; TCRdb stores just in-frame clones and leaves some out. The sample includes roughly 300,000 clones, more than 85% of them seen just once. Sequences were obtained from PBMCs or T cells enriched from blood (not recorded which). All receptors come from a woman younger than 45 who had recovered from COVID-19.

V is TRBV28 and J is TRBJ1-6, with TRBD1 as a possible D gene (5 bases). Germline lookup yields CDR1 MDHEN and CDR2 SYDVKM. Trimming took off 8 bases at V and 7 bases at J, with 12 bases between the two ends. This CDR3 comprises 13 residues. As DNA, the CDR3 is TGTGCCAGCGGGAACAGGAACAATTCACCCCTCCACTTT. It translates to CASGNRNNSPLHF. Using reference TRBV28 and TRBJ1-6 for the parts outside the CDR3, the full variable domain is DVKVTQSSRYLVKRTGEKVFLECVQDMDHENMFWYRQDPGLGLRLIYFSYDVKMKEKGDIPEGYSVSREKKERFSLILESASTNQTSMYLCASGNRNNSPLHFGNGTRLTVT.

CDR3 in DNA: TGTGCCAGCAGCTATCCCGGGACGCAGTATTTT. Amino acid sequence: CASSYPGTQYF. The chain uses TRBV11-2 and TRBJ2-3; D ambiguous. V was trimmed by 4 bases and J by 9 bases, leaving 8 bases between them. Germline CDR1 reads SGHAT; CDR2 reads FQNNGV. The length of the CDR3 is 11 residues.

This chain uses TRBV10-2 with TRBJ2-3; 8 bases align to TRBD2. Germline V lookup: CDR1 WSHSY, CDR2 SAAADI. The CDR3 loop spans 13 amino acids. Trimming took 9 bases from V and 1 from J; bases not matched to a gene: 3. CDR3 protein: CASELAGTDTQYF. CDR3 DNA: TGCGCCAGTGAACTAGCGGGCACAGATACGCAGTATTTT.

The count of this clone is one. V usage is TRBV28 and J usage is TRBJ1-2, with 11 bases lining up with TRBD1. This CDR3 has 15 amino acids. With 6 bases clipped from V and 7 bases from J, the junction kept 10 bases outside the gene matches. The germline CDR1 and CDR2 sequences are MDHEN and SYDVKM. The CDR3 region is CASSLGAGQGGGYTF. The CDR3 DNA sequence: TGTGCCAGCAGCCTCGGGGCGGGACAGGGGGGTGGCTACACCTTC.

This clone was observed a few times. The chain joins TRBV6-1 to TRBJ1-5, with 10 bases identical to TRBD1. With V trimmed by 3 bases and J by 4 bases, 9 bases remained unmatched. Germline CDR1 reads MNHNS; CDR2 reads SASEGT. The CDR3 contains 17 residues. CDR3 coding DNA: TGTGCCAGCAGTGAGACAGGGGGCCTCCAATATAATCAGCCCCAGCATTTT. Amino acid sequence: CASSETGGLQYNQPQHF.

The rearrangement links TRBV28 to TRBJ1-1; no firm D call. The CDR3 has 14 amino acids. The V and J ends lost 5 bases and 11 bases respectively, with 21 bases between them. The germline CDR1 and CDR2 sequences are MDHEN and SYDVKM. The CDR3 coding sequence is TGTGCCAGCAGTACCGGAGGGTCCATCAAGTGGGCTTTCTTT. This codes for CASSTGGSIKWAFF.

The chain is built from TRBV4-2 and TRBJ1-1; TRBD1 aligns across 7 bases. This CDR3 contains 17 residues. Trimming at V came to 1 base and at J to 0 bases, leaving 8 bases not matched to a gene. CDR1 is LGHNA and CDR2 is YNFKEQ in the germline V gene. CDR3 amino acids: CASSQGGGNPLNTEAFF. The CDR3 region has the DNA TGTGCCAGCAGCCAAGGAGGGGGCAACCCTTTGAACACTGAAGCTTTCTTT.

The rearrangement links TRBV27 to TRBJ2-1, with 7 bases matching TRBD2. V dropped 5 bases and J dropped 10; count of bases not matched to a gene: 11. The germline V gene has CDR1 MNHEY and CDR2 SMNVEV (reference sequence). The CDR3 length is 14 residues. This CDR3 is CASSDAPGGWEQFF. CDR3 DNA: TGTGCCAGCAGTGACGCCCCGGGGGGTTGGGAGCAGTTCTTC.

This sequence joins TRBV18 and TRBJ2-1; 15 nucleotides agree with TRBD2. Germline CDR1 and CDR2: KGHSH and LQKENI. Trimming cost V 3 bases and J 9 bases; bases outside gene matches: 3. The CDR3 contains 15 residues. CDR3 amino acids: CASSPGLAGGGEQFF. CDR3 coding DNA: TGTGCCAGCTCACCTGGACTAGCGGGGGGGGGTGAGCAGTTCTTC.

The chain recombines TRBV30 with TRBJ2-7; the match to TRBD1 covers 9 bases. J was trimmed by 6 bases and V by 0 bases; bases with no gene match: 6. The CDR3 is made up of 14 amino acids. The V gene's germline CDR1 is GTSNPN and CDR2 SVGIG (reference sequence). CDR3 region: CAWSVRDRATEQYF. DNA of the CDR3: TGTGCCTGGAGTGTACGGGACAGGGCCACCGAGCAGTACTTC.

This chain links TRBV28 with TRBJ2-7, with 7 nucleotides matching TRBD1. The CDR3 runs 15 residues. Germline V gene lookup returns CDR1 MDHEN and CDR2 SYDVKM. The ends lost 3 bases at V and 3 bases at J; junction bases unmatched: 8. CDR3 sequence (DNA): TGTGCCAGCAGTTTTGGGACAGAACGTTTCTACGAGCAGTACTTC. Its protein is CASSFGTERFYEQYF.

The gene calls are TRBV3-1 (or the pseudogene TRBV3-2) and TRBJ1-5, with a possible D match to TRBD1 (5 bases). The CDR3 contains 15 residues. Germline lookup yields CDR1 LGHDT and CDR2 YNNKEL (reference sequence). Trimming shortened V by 4 bases and J by 3 bases, and 13 bases separated the two germline ends. The CDR3 DNA reads TGTGCCAGCAGCCCCACAGCGGGGGTCAATCAGCCCCAGCATTTT. This codes for CASSPTAGVNQPQHF.

V and J are TRBV28 and TRBJ1-5; D not certain. This CDR3 is 12 amino acids long. Germline V gives CDR1 MDHEN, CDR2 SYDVKM. V was trimmed by 6 bases and J by 6 bases, leaving 9 bases between them. For the CDR3, the DNA is TGTGCCAGCAGGCGTAGCGGTCAGCCCCAGCATTTT. Encoded protein: CASRRSGQPQHF.

A word on this clone: This same CDR3 is encoded by further DNA sequences in the sample. The chain uses TRBV18 and TRBJ1-5, with TRBD1 matching over 9 bases. CDR1 and CDR2 from the germline V gene are KGHSH and LQKENI. The V gene end was trimmed by 3 bases and the J gene end by 5 bases; junction bases not matched to a gene: 2. The CDR3 has 14 residues. CDR3 DNA sequence: TGTGCCAGCTCACCGGGACAGGGCCATCAGCCCCAGCATTTT. Its translation: CASSPGQGHQPQHF.